Below are 22 T cell receptor beta chains sequenced from a single sample in a study of blood T cells in healthy people across ages. It was with a sample-barcoded 5' primer and a J-beta primer mix that a second PCR of about 7 to 12 cycles was run. TCRdb fed the 5' RACE reads into MiXCR, producing one record per CDR3 protein. The sample lists approximately 800,000 distinct CDR3 sequences, 35% to 50% occurring once. Sequencing input: blood. Source of these receptors: a man aged 80 or over in good health.

The sample holds many counts of this clonotype. The chain is built from TRBV29-1 and TRBJ2-7, with 12 bases identical to TRBD1. J gave up 6 bases and V 7 bases, and 13 bases lay outside the gene matches. The length of the CDR3 is 15 residues. Looked up from germline, CDR1 is SQVTM and CDR2 is ANQGSEA. The CDR3 DNA is TGCAGCGCTCAAAGGGGGGACAGGGGGCTCTTCGAGCAGTACTTC. Encoded protein: CSAQRGDRGLFEQYF.

This clonotype was counted once. This chain uses TRBV12-3 or TRBV12-4 with TRBJ2-3; TRBD2 might be the D (5 bases). V gave up 3 bases and J gave up 4 bases, with 17 bases separating them. This CDR3 has 16 residues. CDR3 amino acids: CASSLASSQGADTQYF. CDR3 bases: TGTGCCAGCAGTTTGGCTAGCAGTCAAGGCGCAGATACGCAGTATTTT.

Turning to this clonotype: Since a much larger clone is just one base distant, this may be a read error. The chain carries TRBV4-1 and TRBJ2-7; tentative D call: TRBD1 (6 bases). Germline loops: CDR1 MGHRA, CDR2 YSYEKL. The V and J ends lost 2 bases and 7 bases respectively, with 24 bases between them. The CDR3 covers 17 residues. The CDR3 sequence: CASSQPQQGVRRNEQYF. CDR3 bases: TGCGCCAGCAGCCAACCCCAACAGGGCGTCCGGAGGAATGAGCAGTACTTC.

The genes are TRBV20-1 and TRBJ2-5, with D possibly TRBD1 on 5 matching bases. In germline, CDR1 is DFQATT, CDR2 SNEGSKA (reference sequence). V lost 2 bases, J lost 11 bases, and 24 bases lay in between. The CDR3 runs to 15 residues. The CDR3 coding sequence is TGCAGTGCTAGAAAACCGGCAGGGCCTGTCCATGAGCAGTACTTC. Amino acids: CSARKPAGPVHEQYF.

This clonotype was seen more than once but under ten times. This chain uses TRBV20-1 with TRBJ2-7; D unclear. The germline gives CDR1 DFQATT, CDR2 SNEGSKA (reference sequence). V dropped 5 bases and J dropped 5 bases, with 16 bases sitting between them. CDR3 size: 13 residues. This CDR3 is CSAEESETDEQYF. Written as DNA, the CDR3 is TGCAGTGCTGAAGAATCGGAGACCGACGAGCAGTACTTC.

The chain couples TRBV24-1 to TRBJ2-1; the match to TRBD2 covers 11 bases. TRBJ2-7 explains the end of the DNA better; the J call may be wrong. The CDR3 covers 20 residues. CDR1 is KGHDR and CDR2 is SFDVKD in the germline V gene. CDR3: CATSDTHSTSGSLWYNEQYF. The CDR3 DNA follows: TGTGCCACCAGTGACACCCACTCAACTAGCGGGAGTTTATGGTACAATGAGCAGTACTTC.

This chain joins TRBV6-5 and TRBJ1-2, with TRBD1 matching over 7 bases. V lost 2 bases to trimming and J lost 0 bases; unmatched junction nucleotides: 6. The CDR3 has 16 residues. Germline CDR1 and CDR2: MNHEY and SVGAGI. The CDR3 nucleotides are TGTGCCAGCAGTTACACTGAGACAGGGCCTAACTATGGCTACACCTTC. Protein sequence: CASSYTETGPNYGYTF.

The chain joins TRBV28 to TRBJ1-2; D unclear. The CDR3 runs to 11 residues. Germline V CDR1 and CDR2: MDHEN, SYDVKM. Between the trimmed V and J ends, which lost 1 base and 11 bases, there was a span of 8 bases. This chain's CDR3 is CASSLYQFYTF. CDR3 nucleotides: TGTGCCAGCAGTTTATACCAGTTTTACACCTTC.

The chain joins TRBV9 to TRBJ2-1; D is uncertain. Germline values: CDR1 SGDLS, CDR2 YYNGEE. CDR3 length equals 18 residues. V was clipped by 4 bases and J by 13 bases, with 33 bases between them. The chain's CDR3 is CASSPDGLPVVRQETQFF. Here the CDR3 DNA reads TGTGCCAGCAGCCCTGACGGGCTCCCTGTCGTTCGACAAGAGACCCAGTTCTTC.

The gene calls are TRBV20-1 and TRBJ2-3, with D maybe TRBD2 (6 bases). CDR1 is DFQATT and CDR2 is SNEGSKA in the germline V gene (reference sequence). CDR3 size: 14 residues. V shed 4 bases and J shed 3 bases, with 14 bases lying between them. The CDR3 DNA reads as TGCAGTGCTACTAGCGTGAGGGAAACAGATACGCAGTATTTT. Residues: CSATSVRETDTQYF.

The chain combines TRBV4-2 with TRBJ1-1; D possibly corresponds to TRBD1 (5 bases). The CDR3 loop spans 16 amino acids. CDR1 is LGHNA, CDR2 YNFKEQ, per germline. The ends were cut back, 0 bases at V and 1 base at J, with 12 bases in the middle. As DNA, the CDR3 is TGTGCCAGCAGCCAAGAATTGAGGGGAGGGAACACTGAAGCTTTCTTT. Residues: CASSQELRGGNTEAFF.

Here the CDR3 DNA reads TGTGCCAGCAAATCCCCGAGCGGCTCCGGAGTGGGGTACGAGACCCAGTACTTC. This translates into CASKSPSGSGVGYETQYF. This chain connects TRBV6-1 to TRBJ2-5; the D gene is possibly TRBD2 (5 bases). Germline CDR1 is MNHNS and CDR2 is SASEGT. Deletions cut 7 bases from V and 5 bases from J, with 29 bases between. The CDR3 totals 18 residues.

The chain uses TRBV6-5 and TRBJ2-4; 10 positions agree with TRBD2. The CDR3 totals 13 residues. The ends lost 5 bases at V and 11 bases at J; junction bases unmatched: 6. The germline V gene has CDR1 MNHEY and CDR2 SVGAGI. CDR3 in amino acids: CASSPLAGAVQYF. The CDR3 nucleotides read TGTGCCAGCAGTCCCCTAGCGGGAGCGGTTCAGTACTTC.

This clonotype was detected a few times. The J gene is TRBJ2-1, the V gene TRBV20-1, with a weak D call TRBD2 (5 bases). Germline V lookup: CDR1 DFQATT, CDR2 SNEGSKA (reference sequence). The CDR3 runs 18 residues. Trimming removed 3 bases at V and 1 base at J, with 22 bases between. The CDR3 region is CSASIPIILGPSYNEQFF. The DNA for the CDR3 is TGCAGTGCTAGTATCCCAATTATACTAGGTCCTTCCTACAATGAGCAGTTCTTC.

V is TRBV5-1 and J is TRBJ2-3, with 10 bases identical to TRBD2. V dropped 4 bases and J dropped 8; count of bases not matched to a gene: 10. Germline V lookup: CDR1 SGHRS, CDR2 YFSETQ. This CDR3 is 15 amino acids long. The CDR3 sequence is CASSVGLAPQGTQYF. CDR3 DNA: TGCGCCAGCAGCGTGGGACTAGCGCCCCAGGGTACGCAGTATTTT.

This clonotype came up many times. The CDR3 loop is CSVSTGITDTQYF. DNA of the CDR3: TGCAGCGTCTCGACAGGGATTACAGATACGCAGTATTTT. The rearrangement links TRBV29-1 to TRBJ2-3; 7 bases are a match to TRBD1. Germline CDR1 and CDR2: SQVTM and ANQGSEA. After removal of 6 bases from V and 3 bases from J, the junction contained 6 bases not matched to a gene. The CDR3 is made up of 13 amino acids.

The chain combines TRBV6-2 or TRBV6-3 with TRBJ2-4, with TRBD1 matching over 9 bases. Near its end, the DNA agrees better with TRBJ2-7, so the J call may be wrong. Looked up from germline, CDR1 is MNHEY and CDR2 is SVGEGT. The CDR3 sequence is 16 residues long. The CDR3 DNA sequence: TGTGCCAGCAGTCCCCGGCCGGGACAGGGATTCTACGAGCAGTACTTC. It translates to CASSPRPGQGFYEQYF.

The chain employs TRBV7-2 and TRBJ2-1; D gene ambiguous. From germline, CDR1 is SGHTA and CDR2 FQGNSA. V was clipped by 3 bases and J by 13 bases, with 25 bases between them. The CDR3 is 16 residues long. The CDR3 sequence: CASSFGPPGAHETQFF. CDR3 DNA sequence: TGTGCCAGCAGCTTTGGCCCTCCTGGCGCTCACGAGACCCAGTTCTTC.

About this clonotype itself: A read error may be the cause here, since a much bigger clone is one base away. The chain links TRBV5-1 to TRBJ2-7, with TRBD1 matching over 9 bases. CDR1 SGHRS and CDR2 YFSETQ come from the germline V gene. V trimming: 4 bases; J trimming: 5 bases; junction bases outside the gene matches: 7. The CDR3 runs 14 residues. This CDR3 reads CASSVSGQGNEQYF. CDR3 DNA: TGCGCCAGCAGCGTATCGGGACAGGGAAACGAGCAGTACTTC.

The chain links TRBV20-1 to TRBJ2-3, with a weak D call TRBD2 (5 bases). Germline loops: CDR1 DFQATT, CDR2 SNEGSKA (reference sequence). This CDR3 has 14 residues. Trimming pared 1 base from V and 6 bases from J, leaving 14 bases between. CDR3 DNA: TGCAGTGCTAGAGGACGGGAAGGGTTGGATACGCAGTATTTT. As protein: CSARGREGLDTQYF.

The chain carries TRBV25-1 and TRBJ2-4, with 9 bases aligning to TRBD1. The CDR3 sequence is 15 residues long. Trimming at V came to 5 bases and at J to 3 bases, leaving 5 bases not matched to a gene. Germline V gene lookup returns CDR1 MGHDK and CDR2 SYGVNS. This CDR3 reads CASSKRQGVKNIQYF. CDR3 in DNA: TGTGCCAGCAGTAAGCGACAGGGGGTCAAAAACATTCAGTACTTC.

This clonotype was picked up a small number of times. This rearrangement joins TRBV5-1 to TRBJ2-7; 8 nucleotides line up with TRBD2. Germline-derived CDR1 and CDR2 are SGHRS and YFSETQ. J lost 3 bases, V lost 0 bases, and 8 bases had no gene match. The CDR3 extends over 16 amino acids. The CDR3 spells CASSLAVLAGSYEQYF. CDR3 sequence (DNA): TGCGCCAGCAGCTTGGCCGTGTTAGCGGGAAGCTACGAGCAGTACTTC.